The rows below give T cell receptor beta chains drawn from one sample of a study of CD8 T cells in ankylosing spondylitis. TCRdb redid the calling of the 5' RACE reads with MiXCR, one entry per CDR3 protein. The profile covers roughly 69,000 distinct CDR3 sequences, with roughly 5.2% appearing a single time and approximately 2.1% taken by the ten largest. Sequencing was performed on blood, either unsorted or a sorted T cell fraction (not recorded which). The receptor source for this set is a male donor with ankylosing spondylitis or in good health (not recorded which). Both conserved end residues are part of each CDR3. The order of the fields is V gene, J gene, clone size, D gene, CDR3 DNA, CDR3 protein. D genes are given only for firm matches. Size is stated for part of the rows, as once, few or many counts, or as a class when the clone is expanded.

TRBV2,TRBJ1-4,many,-,TGTGCCAGCAGTGAAGCGGGTAGGGGGTCTGGTGAAAAACTGTTTTTT,CASSEAGRGSGEKLFF
TRBV6-5,TRBJ1-1,many,TRBD1,TGTGCCAGCAGCCCAGGGGGTGAGGCTTTCTTT,CASSPGGEAFF
TRBV7-2,TRBJ2-1,many,TRBD2,TGTGCCAGCAGTAGAACTAGCGGTCCTTCCTACAATGAGCAGTTCTTC,CASSRTSGPSYNEQFF
TRBV20-1,TRBJ1-1,many,-,TGCAGTGCTAGAGATCCCCAGGGAAACACTGAAGCTTTCTTT,CSARDPQGNTEAFF
TRBV11-2,TRBJ2-5,-,-,TGTGCCAGCAGCTTAGTCTGGTCGGTACGCCAAGAGACCCAGTACTTC,CASSLVWSVRQETQYF
TRBV12-3/TRBV12-4,TRBJ2-7,many,-,TGTGCCAGCAATTACGGACAGCCCTACGAGCAGTACTTC,CASNYGQPYEQYF
TRBV18,TRBJ2-7,many,-,TGTGCCAGCTCACCACCCCAGGGGACCGGTTCCTACGAGCAGTACTTC,CASSPPQGTGSYEQYF
TRBV5-1,TRBJ1-1,many,-,TGCGCCAGCAGCCTTACATGGACAGTTAACACTGAAGCTTTCTTT,CASSLTWTVNTEAFF
TRBV5-6,TRBJ1-5,many,TRBD1,TGTGCCAGCAGCTCCGGGACAGGGAACAATCAGCCCCAGCATTTT,CASSSGTGNNQPQHF
TRBV10-3,TRBJ1-2,many,-,TGTGCCATCAGGGCCCCCGGGGGCGAGGAGCGGGGGGTATTCCCCTATGGCTACACCTTC,CAIRAPGGEERGVFPYGYTF
TRBV6-9,TRBJ2-7,many,TRBD2,TGTGCCAGCTCAGCGGGGGGAAAATACGAGCAGTACTTC,CASSAGGKYEQYF
TRBV28,TRBJ2-3,many,-,TGTGCCAGCAGCCGGGGGACCTTCACAGATACGCAGTATTTT,CASSRGTFTDTQYF
TRBV20-1,TRBJ2-3,many,-,TGCAGTGCTAGAGTCCGTACAGATACGCAGTATTTT,CSARVRTDTQYF
TRBV2,TRBJ2-7,many,TRBD2,TGTGCCAGCAGTGAAAGCGGGGCCGAGCAGTACTTC,CASSESGAEQYF
TRBV5-1,TRBJ2-7,many,-,TGCGCCAGCAGGATCGTAAACGGATACTACGAGCAGTACTTC,CASRIVNGYYEQYF
TRBV10-3,TRBJ1-2,many,-,TGTGCCATCAGGGACAGCCGTTCTAACTATGGCTACACCTTC,CAIRDSRSNYGYTF
TRBV3-1,TRBJ2-2,many,TRBD1,TGTGCCAGCAGCCGATCCGGGACAGGGAAGGCCGGGGAGCTGTTTTTT,CASSRSGTGKAGELFF